This T cell receptor beta chain was sequenced during a study of T cells in localized non-small cell lung cancer. Some clones are missing from TCRdb's copy, which holds only in-frame ones; the method was immunoSEQ multiplex PCR. The data show about 78,000 clones, just under 85% seen once. The V gene end was trimmed by 5 bases and the J gene end by 5 bases; junction bases not matched to a gene: 13. The CDR3 has 17 amino acids. Germline CDR1 and CDR2: SEHNR and FQNEAQ (reference sequence). Study outcomes and limitations: Patients showing higher blood T cell density tended to see longer overall survival.

A word on this clone: Its cognate antigen is unknown.

This specimen consisted of peripheral blood, obtained before any cancer treatment. J is TRBJ2-3 and V is TRBV7-9, with 10 bases that match TRBD2. The receptor was derived from a man aged 40 to 69 with stage I lung adenocarcinoma. CDR3 in amino acids: CASSLGVLAGRGDTQYF. The CDR3 DNA reads as TGTGCCAGCAGCCTAGGGGTACTAGCGGGAAGGGGAGATACGCAGTATTTT.